This T cell receptor (beta chain) was captured in a study of CXCR3-negative and CXCR3-positive naive CD8 T cells. CD8+ T cell subsets were each sorted in triplicate, 300,000 or so cells apiece. A note on this clonotype: The antigen is unknown.

The libraries of TRB cDNA were constructed through 5' RACE using UMI labels. Using the 5' RACE reads, TCRdb records one entry per CDR3 protein without DNA. The repertoire shows 38,000 or so distinct CDR3 sequences; the top ten hold roughly 15%. This CDR3 comprises 17 residues. CDR1 is MDHEN, CDR2 SYDVKM, per germline. Study observations and caveats: Diversity ran similarly high across both naive subsets but far lower in memory CD8+ cells.

This chain uses TRBV28 with TRBJ2-7; the TCRdb D gene call, TRBD2, has no DNA to confirm it. This TCR derives from a human donor in good health. Some clones in this sample may be carry-over from other donors' samples. Material: memory CD8+ T cells from blood. The CDR3 loop reads CASSLTGLAGLSYEQYF.